Listed below are T cell receptor beta chains from one sample, sequenced in a study of blood T cell repertoires in COVID-19. Assay: immunoSEQ multiplex PCR; the TCRdb copy retains only in-frame clones and omits some. Among about 300,000 clones listed, 85% were seen once. What was sequenced was PBMCs or T cells enriched from blood (not recorded which). The receptors were gathered from a woman aged 45 to 65 who had recovered from COVID-19. CDR3s include the opening cysteine and the closing phenylalanine or tryptophan. D genes are given only for firm matches. Expanded clones are given a class, and other clones once, few, many or no size at all.

D: -; J: TRBJ1-1; size: -; V: TRBV24-1; CDR3: CATSDLRGGNTEAFF; DNA: TGTGCCACCAGTGATTTGAGGGGGGGGAACACTGAAGCTTTCTTT
D: TRBD1; J: TRBJ1-6; size: -; V: TRBV2; CDR3: CASTDRGGSPLHF; DNA: TGTGCCAGCACAGACAGGGGAGGTTCACCCCTCCACTTT
D: -; J: TRBJ2-7; size: -; V: TRBV5-1; CDR3: CASSHTISGSPNEQYF; DNA: TGCGCCAGCAGCCACACCATATCGGGGTCCCCTAACGAGCAGTACTTC
D: TRBD2; J: TRBJ2-7; size: -; V: TRBV6-5; CDR3: CASRGGTYEQYF; DNA: TGTGCCAGCCGGGGGGGGACCTACGAGCAGTACTTC
D: TRBD1; J: TRBJ2-3; size: -; V: TRBV7-2; CDR3: CASRQGASDTQYF; DNA: TGTGCCAGCAGACAGGGGGCCTCAGATACGCAGTATTTT
D: TRBD2; J: TRBJ2-1; size: -; V: TRBV12-3/TRBV12-4; CDR3: CASSPGTSWVF; DNA: TGTGCCAGCAGTCCCGGGACTAGCTGGGTCTTC
D: -; J: TRBJ2-3; size: -; V: TRBV12-3/TRBV12-4; CDR3: CASRPPVRDTQYF; DNA: TGTGCCAGCAGACCACCGGTCAGGGATACGCAGTATTTT
D: -; J: TRBJ1-5; size: -; V: TRBV19; CDR3: CASSMGRVNQPQHF; DNA: TGTGCCAGTAGTATGGGCAGGGTCAATCAGCCCCAGCATTTT
D: -; J: TRBJ1-1; size: -; V: TRBV12-3/TRBV12-4; CDR3: CASSFAATAEAFF; DNA: TGTGCCAGCAGTTTCGCCGCCACAGCTGAAGCTTTCTTT
D: -; J: TRBJ2-7; size: -; V: TRBV11-2; CDR3: CASSLGSSYEQYF; DNA: TGTGCCAGCAGCTTAGGGAGCTCCTACGAGCAGTACTTC
D: TRBD1; J: TRBJ1-4; size: -; V: TRBV18; CDR3: CASSTDRGLSNEKLFF; DNA: TGTGCCAGCTCAACGGACAGGGGGCTTTCTAATGAAAAACTGTTTTTT
D: TRBD1; J: TRBJ1-1; size: -; V: TRBV2; CDR3: CATRQGLNTEAFF; DNA: TGTGCCACAAGACAGGGGTTGAACACTGAAGCTTTCTTT
D: -; J: TRBJ1-1; size: -; V: TRBV30; CDR3: CAWSIQVNTEAFF; DNA: TGTGCCTGGTCGATTCAGGTGAACACTGAAGCTTTCTTT
D: -; J: TRBJ1-4; size: -; V: TRBV27; CDR3: CASSSGMTNEKLFF; DNA: TGTGCCAGCAGTTCAGGGATGACTAATGAAAAACTGTTTTTT
D: TRBD2; J: TRBJ2-1; size: -; V: TRBV11-2; CDR3: CASKPGDGRATYNEQFF; DNA: TGTGCCAGCAAACCTGGGGACGGGAGGGCTACCTACAATGAGCAGTTCTTC
D: TRBD1; J: TRBJ1-4; size: -; V: TRBV28; CDR3: CASSSADREKLFF; DNA: TGTGCCAGCAGTTCAGCGGACAGGGAAAAACTGTTTTTT
D: -; J: TRBJ1-1; size: -; V: TRBV11-2; CDR3: CASSLVFGGSTEAFF; DNA: TGTGCCAGCAGCTTAGTCTTCGGGGGAAGCACTGAAGCTTTCTTT
D: -; J: TRBJ1-2; size: -; V: TRBV30; CDR3: CAWSVSGAGGGYTF; DNA: TGTGCCTGGAGTGTATCGGGAGCGGGTGGAGGCTACACCTTC
D: TRBD1; J: TRBJ1-5; size: -; V: TRBV7-3; CDR3: CASSSDRNQPQHF; DNA: TGTGCCAGCAGCTCGGACAGGAATCAGCCCCAGCATTTT
D: -; J: TRBJ2-3; size: -; V: TRBV10-2; CDR3: CASRGRRPSSTDTQYF; DNA: TGCGCCAGCAGAGGAAGGAGGCCTTCTAGCACAGATACGCAGTATTTT
D: TRBD1; J: TRBJ2-4; size: -; V: TRBV6-5; CDR3: CASIRTGQRNIQYF; DNA: TGTGCCAGCATTAGGACAGGGCAGAGAAACATTCAGTACTTC
D: -; J: TRBJ1-1; size: -; V: TRBV5-1; CDR3: CASSFSGDTEAFF; DNA: TGCGCCAGCAGCTTTTCAGGGGACACTGAAGCTTTCTTT
D: -; J: TRBJ1-5; size: once; V: TRBV19; CDR3: CASSIVSGDYSNQPQHF; DNA: TGTGCCAGTAGTATAGTTTCCGGAGATTATAGCAATCAGCCCCAGCATTTT
D: -; J: TRBJ1-2; size: -; V: TRBV12-3/TRBV12-4; CDR3: CASSLYREGYTF; DNA: TGTGCCAGCAGTTTGTACAGGGAGGGCTACACCTTC
D: TRBD1; J: TRBJ2-7; size: -; V: TRBV9; CDR3: CASSVTPGTGAYEQYF; DNA: TGTGCCAGCAGCGTCACTCCCGGGACAGGGGCCTACGAGCAGTACTTC
D: TRBD2; J: TRBJ2-1; size: -; V: TRBV19; CDR3: CATETGGDSYNEQFF; DNA: TGTGCCACCGAGACGGGGGGGGATTCCTACAATGAGCAGTTCTTC
D: TRBD1; J: TRBJ2-2; size: -; V: TRBV3-1/TRBV3-2; CDR3: CASSQDPDRANTGELFF; DNA: TGTGCCAGCAGCCAAGATCCCGACAGGGCGAACACCGGGGAGCTGTTTTTT